The 25 T cell receptor beta chains given below trace back to one sample, sequenced in a study of CD4+ T cells in melanoma. Only in-frame clones appear in the TCRdb table, and some are missing; sequencing was by immunoSEQ multiplex PCR. The table has some 13,000 clones, about 64% seen once. Sequenced: cells from a culture (not recorded whether cultured in vitro). These receptors were collected from a human donor with melanoma.

The chain combines TRBV5-4 with TRBJ2-3, with D perhaps being TRBD1 or TRBD2 (6 bases each). Germline loops: CDR1 SGHNT, CDR2 YYREEE (reference sequence). The CDR3 runs to 14 residues. The V end lost 4 bases, the J end lost 11 bases, and 20 bases lay between the germline ends. The CDR3 sequence: CASSTGLPEGGQYF. The CDR3 bases are TGTGCCAGCAGCACGGGACTCCCGGAAGGGGGGCAGTATTTT.

The chain couples TRBV6-5 to TRBJ2-2; D unresolved. The CDR3 has 15 amino acids. V was clipped by 4 bases and J by 0 bases, with 9 bases between them. Germline V gives CDR1 MNHEY, CDR2 SVGAGI. The CDR3 spells CASSLFATNTGELFF. In DNA form, the CDR3 reads TGTGCCAGCAGTTTATTCGCTACGAACACCGGGGAGCTGTTTTTT.

The chain employs TRBV30 and TRBJ2-7, with TRBD1 identical over 8 bases. The CDR3 length is 15 residues. Germline V gene sequence: CDR1 GTSNPN, CDR2 SVGIG (reference sequence). The junction had 11 bases not matched to a gene; V was cut back by 5 bases and J by 2 bases. The CDR3 loop is CAWRQGASPTYEQYF. CDR3 nucleotides: TGTGCCTGGCGTCAGGGGGCGAGTCCTACCTACGAGCAGTACTTC.

The rearrangement links TRBV6-6 to TRBJ1-1, with D perhaps TRBD1 (6 bases). Germline V lookup: CDR1 MNHNY, CDR2 SVGAGI (reference sequence). The CDR3 contains 13 residues. The V end lost 8 bases, the J end lost 0 bases, and 10 bases lay between the germline ends. In DNA form, the CDR3 reads TGTGCCAGCTCTAGGACAGTGAACACTGAAGCTTTCTTT. It is translated as CASSRTVNTEAFF.

This clone was counted once. The chain couples TRBV6-6 to TRBJ2-1; weak D call: TRBD2 (5 bases). The ends were cut back, 6 bases at V and 10 bases at J, with 16 bases in the middle. In germline, CDR1 is MNHNY, CDR2 SVGAGI (reference sequence). This CDR3 is built from 13 residues. Here the CDR3 DNA reads TGTGCCAGCAGGGGGAGAAGTTTATTCGAGCAGTTCTTC. Translating it yields CASRGRSLFEQFF.

The chain carries TRBV5-1 and TRBJ2-5; TRBD1 might be the D (6 bases). V gave up 4 bases and J gave up 5 bases, with 21 bases separating them. This CDR3 has 16 residues. Germline values: CDR1 SGHRS, CDR2 YFSETQ. The CDR3 protein is CASSPGKHRAPETQYF. Here the CDR3 DNA reads TGCGCCAGCAGCCCAGGGAAACACAGGGCTCCGGAGACCCAGTACTTC. The full variable domain, rest sourced from reference TRBV5-1 and TRBJ2-5, is KAGVTQTPRYLIKTRGQQVTLSCSPISGHRSVSWYQQTPGQGLQFLFEYFSETQRNKGNFPGRFSGRQFSNSRSEMNVSTLELGDSALYLCASSPGKHRAPETQYFGPGTRLLVL.

This clone was detected a few times. The chain couples TRBV7-9 to TRBJ1-6; possibly TRBD1 for D (6 bases). The CDR3 extends over 13 amino acids. Germline V gene data show CDR1 as SEHNR and CDR2 as FQNEAQ (reference sequence). Trimming took off 1 base at V and 10 bases at J, with 8 bases between the two ends. CDR3 protein: CASSLVGGSPLHF. For the CDR3, the DNA is TGTGCCAGCAGCTTAGTCGGGGGCTCACCCCTCCACTTT.

The chain recombines TRBV6-5 with TRBJ1-5; unclear D gene. Trimming removed 6 bases at V and 0 bases at J, with 12 bases between. Germline V gene lookup returns CDR1 MNHEY and CDR2 SVGAGI. This CDR3 region has 15 residues. CDR3 in amino acids: CASSPGPYSNQPQHF. The CDR3, as DNA: TGTGCCAGCAGCCCCGGTCCCTATAGCAATCAGCCCCAGCATTTT.

This clone turned up a few times. The chain joins TRBV2 to TRBJ2-1; D gene unclear. The CDR3 loop spans 14 amino acids. Trimming took off 8 bases at V and 0 bases at J, with 11 bases between the two ends. Per the germline V gene, CDR1 is SNHLY and CDR2 is FYNNEI. Here the CDR3 reads CASGTSSSYNEQFF. CDR3 bases: TGTGCCAGCGGTACAAGCAGCTCCTACAATGAGCAGTTCTTC.

V gene TRBV5-1 combines with J gene TRBJ1-1; D possibly corresponds to TRBD1 (5 bases). The CDR3 length is 18 residues. In germline, CDR1 is SGHRS, CDR2 YFSETQ. Deletions cut 4 bases from V and 4 bases from J, with 26 bases between. CDR3 sequence (DNA): TGCGCCAGCAGCGGGGGGATTACCGGGCCGCAGCTAGGCACTGAAGCTTTCTTT. It is translated as CASSGGITGPQLGTEAFF.

The chain is built from TRBV5-1 and TRBJ2-5, with D perhaps matching TRBD1 (5 bases). Per germline, CDR1 SGHRS and CDR2 YFSETQ. There are 15 residues in the CDR3. V gave up 1 base and J gave up 2 bases, with 12 bases separating them. CDR3 amino acids: CASSLIRKGQETQYF. CDR3 in DNA: TGCGCCAGCAGCTTGATTCGTAAGGGGCAAGAGACCCAGTACTTC.

J is TRBJ2-5 and V is TRBV11-2; a weak D match, TRBD1 (6 bases). The V gene lost 1 base and the J gene lost 2 bases, with 11 bases spanning the gap. This CDR3 has 15 residues. Germline CDR1 SGHAT, CDR2 FQNNGV. CDR3 nucleotide sequence: TGTGCCAGCAGCTTAGGAGTCACAGGGCAAGAGACCCAGTACTTC. Its translation: CASSLGVTGQETQYF.

The rearrangement uses TRBV6-6 and TRBJ1-4, with 7 bases fitting TRBD1. Germline V lookup: CDR1 MNHNY, CDR2 SVGAGI (reference sequence). The CDR3 length is 15 residues. Losses at the gene ends were 5 bases for V and 8 bases for J; bases not matched to a gene: 11. CDR3 bases: TGTGCCAGCAGTCAATCGACAGGGTTCGGCGAAAAACTGTTTTTT. This codes for CASSQSTGFGEKLFF.

The V and J genes are TRBV6-5 and TRBJ2-2, with a tentative D call TRBD1 (5 bases). This CDR3 has 13 amino acids. Germline values: CDR1 MNHEY, CDR2 SVGAGI. The V end lost 3 bases, the J end lost 8 bases, and 10 bases lay between the germline ends. The CDR3 loop reads CASSYSRQGELFF. DNA for the CDR3: TGTGCCAGCAGTTATTCGAGACAGGGGGAGCTGTTTTTT.

This clone was detected only a few times. The gene calls are TRBV11-2 and TRBJ2-7; possible D gene TRBD1, 5 bases. Between the trimmed V and J ends, which lost 5 bases and 2 bases, there was a span of 13 bases. Germline V gives CDR1 SGHAT, CDR2 FQNNGV. The CDR3 is made up of 14 amino acids. The CDR3 sequence: CASSLQVGPYEQYF. The CDR3 region has the DNA TGTGCCAGCAGCCTACAGGTGGGCCCCTACGAGCAGTACTTC. Together with reference TRBV11-2 and TRBJ2-7, the CDR3 gives the full variable domain: EAGVAQSPRYKIIEKRQSVAFWCNPISGHATLYWYQQILGQGPKLLIQFQNNGVVDDSQLPKDRFSAERLKGVDSTLKIQPAKLEDSAVYLCASSLQVGPYEQYFGPGTRLTVT.

The chain uses TRBV6-4 and TRBJ1-5, with TRBD1 matching 7 bases. Trimming removed 0 bases from V and 4 bases from J; junction bases left unmatched: 24. Germline V lookup: CDR1 MRHNA, CDR2 SNTAGT. This CDR3 comprises 22 residues. CDR3 coding DNA: TGTGCCAGCAGTGACTCCCCAGGGACAGCTCATTTTTTTCTTCTCCGTAATCAGCCCCAGCATTTT. Its protein is CASSDSPGTAHFFLLRNQPQHF.

This chain joins TRBV5-1 and TRBJ2-1, with D tentatively TRBD2 (5 bases). CDR3 size: 12 residues. Trimming took 7 bases from V and 9 from J, leaving 14 bases between them. Germline CDR1 SGHRS, CDR2 YFSETQ. CDR3 in DNA: TGCGCCAGCCGCGGACTCCTTGGTGAGCAGTTCTTC. Its translation is CASRGLLGEQFF.

This clone was picked up one time. The chain employs TRBV6-6 and TRBJ2-7; the D gene is possibly TRBD1 (6 bases). The CDR3 runs to 12 residues. In germline, CDR1 is MNHNY, CDR2 SVGAGI (reference sequence). Trimming pared 10 bases from V and 0 bases from J, leaving 10 bases between. The CDR3 loop reads CAIRGPSYEQYF. As DNA, the CDR3 is TGTGCCATCAGGGGCCCCTCCTACGAGCAGTACTTC.

The V gene is TRBV29-1, the J gene TRBJ2-3; 8 nucleotides match TRBD1. V trimming: 7 bases; J trimming: 3 bases; junction bases outside the gene matches: 3. From germline, CDR1 is SQVTM and CDR2 ANQGSEA. This CDR3 is 12 amino acids long. The CDR3 bases are TGCAGCGGAACAGGGGGGACAGATACGCAGTATTTT. This gives the protein CSGTGGTDTQYF.

The genes are TRBV5-1 and TRBJ1-3; 10 nucleotides match TRBD1. CDR1 is SGHRS, CDR2 YFSETQ, per germline. V shed 4 bases and J 4 bases; nucleotides not matched to a gene: 5. This CDR3 is 15 amino acids long. CDR3 sequence reads: CASSPGQGSGNTIYF. CDR3 in DNA: TGCGCCAGCAGCCCGGGACAGGGGTCAGGAAACACCATATATTTT.

This clone was counted between two and nine times. J is TRBJ1-4 and V is TRBV4-1, with a weak D call TRBD1 (5 bases). From germline, CDR1 is MGHRA and CDR2 YSYEKL. The CDR3 is 15 residues long. Trimming stripped 2 bases from V and 7 bases from J, with 14 bases between. The CDR3 coding sequence is TGCGCCAGCAGCCAACCCCAGCAAGGGACTGAAAAACTGTTTTTT. This encodes CASSQPQQGTEKLFF.

This chain joins TRBV4-1 and TRBJ1-5; tentative D call: TRBD1 (5 bases). CDR3 length equals 18 residues. The germline CDR1 and CDR2 sequences are MGHRA and YSYEKL. V was shortened by 0 bases and J by 1 base, with 16 bases between the two germline ends. In nucleotides, the CDR3 is TGCGCCAGCAGCCAAGATACGGCGGGGGTCCGGAGCAATCAGCCCCAGCATTTT. The encoded protein is CASSQDTAGVRSNQPQHF.

This chain links TRBV6-5 with TRBJ1-2, with D possibly TRBD1 on 5 matching bases. CDR3 length: 14 residues. V lost 5 bases, J lost 7 bases, and 17 bases lay in between. Germline CDR1 is MNHEY and CDR2 is SVGAGI. In DNA form, the CDR3 reads TGTGCCAGCAGTGAGGATAGATCAGGGATTGGCTACACCTTC. Amino acid sequence: CASSEDRSGIGYTF.

The chain joins TRBV2 to TRBJ2-1, with 9 bases matching TRBD2. Germline V gives CDR1 SNHLY, CDR2 FYNNEI. The trim removed 5 bases at V and 4 bases at J, leaving 3 bases unmatched. CDR3 length: 14 residues. The CDR3 loop reads CASSTSGRYNEQFF. The CDR3 DNA reads TGTGCCAGCAGTACTAGCGGGCGGTACAATGAGCAGTTCTTC.

V usage is TRBV30 and J usage is TRBJ1-2; 8 bases are a match to TRBD1. There are 13 residues in the CDR3. V was clipped by 4 bases and J by 3 bases; unmatched bases: 4. The germline CDR1 and CDR2 sequences are GTSNPN and SVGIG (reference sequence). The CDR3 region is CAWNPDRDYGYTF. The CDR3 bases are TGTGCCTGGAACCCGGACAGGGACTATGGCTACACCTTC. Based on the CDR3 plus reference TRBV30 and TRBJ1-2, the full variable domain is SQTIHQWPATLVQPVGSPLSLECTVEGTSNPNLYWYRQAAGRGLQLLFYSVGIGQISSEVPQNLSASRPQDRQFILSSKKLLLSDSGFYLCAWNPDRDYGYTFGSGTRLTVV.